This entry lists 25 T cell receptor beta chains sequenced from one sample in a study of shared clonotypes between healthy human individuals. Clones were sequenced by immunoSEQ multiplex PCR, and TCRdb holds only the in-frame ones, with some missing. The table records around 430,000 clones, about four fifths of them present only once. The sequencing input was PBMCs. Receptors originate from a middle-aged woman in good health. Some clones in this sample may be carry-over from other donors' samples.

J is TRBJ1-2 and V is TRBV30; D might be TRBD1 (5 bases). This CDR3 spans 14 amino acids. CDR1 is GTSNPN and CDR2 is SVGIG in the germline V gene (reference sequence). The V gene lost 0 bases and the J gene lost 5 bases, with 13 bases spanning the gap. The CDR3: CAWSVLQGGYGYTF. In nucleotides, the CDR3 is TGTGCCTGGAGTGTACTTCAGGGAGGATATGGCTACACCTTC.

V usage is TRBV5-1 and J usage is TRBJ2-1; perhaps TRBD2 as D (5 bases). Looked up from germline, CDR1 is SGHRS and CDR2 is YFSETQ. The CDR3 length is 15 residues. V dropped 0 bases and J dropped 7 bases, with 14 bases sitting between them. The CDR3 reads CASSLVSSAGNEQFF. DNA for the CDR3: TGCGCCAGCAGCTTGGTGAGTAGCGCTGGGAATGAGCAGTTCTTC. Complete variable domain (other parts from reference TRBV5-1 and TRBJ2-1): KAGVTQTPRYLIKTRGQQVTLSCSPISGHRSVSWYQQTPGQGLQFLFEYFSETQRNKGNFPGRFSGRQFSNSRSEMNVSTLELGDSALYLCASSLVSSAGNEQFFGPGTRLTVL.

CDR3 in DNA: TGCGCCAGCAGTTCGGGCCTGGTGGGCCACAATGAGCAGTTCTTC. Amino acids: CASSSGLVGHNEQFF. This sequence joins TRBV5-1 and TRBJ2-1; D remains unclear. The CDR3 is 15 residues long. CDR1 and CDR2 (germline): SGHRS, YFSETQ. V lost 5 bases and J lost 5, with 17 bases in between.

The rearrangement joins TRBV7-2 to TRBJ2-1; 9 bases align to TRBD2. CDR1 is SGHTA, CDR2 FQGNSA, per germline. This CDR3 region has 15 residues. Unmatched junction bases numbered 5, after V lost 0 bases and J lost 8 bases. CDR3 DNA: TGTGCCAGCAGCTTAGCAAGCGGGGGGCAGCATGAGCAGTTCTTC. This codes for CASSLASGGQHEQFF.

The gene calls are TRBV5-1 and TRBJ2-7, with TRBD2 matching 10 bases. This CDR3 comprises 17 residues. V gave up 0 bases and J gave up 2 bases; unmatched junction bases: 8. CDR1 is SGHRS and CDR2 is YFSETQ in the germline V gene. The CDR3 spells CASSLVASGSTTYEQYF. In DNA, the CDR3 is TGCGCCAGCAGCTTGGTTGCTAGCGGGAGTACAACCTACGAGCAGTACTTC.

This clone was seen repeatedly, ten times or more. The rearrangement uses TRBV11-2 and TRBJ2-3; 10 bases are shared with TRBD1. There are 15 residues in the CDR3. V was clipped by 6 bases and J by 4 bases; unmatched bases: 7. The germline V gene encodes CDR1 SGHAT and CDR2 FQNNGV. CDR3 sequence reads: CASRFGTGAADTQYF. Written as DNA, the CDR3 is TGTGCCAGCAGGTTCGGGACAGGGGCGGCAGATACGCAGTATTTT.

The gene calls are TRBV28 and TRBJ2-1; D not resolved. The germline CDR1 and CDR2 sequences are MDHEN and SYDVKM. V was clipped by 5 bases and J by 7 bases, with 9 bases between them. This CDR3 is 12 amino acids long. The CDR3 protein is CASSLGINEQFF. The CDR3 DNA reads as TGTGCCAGCAGTCTTGGGATTAATGAGCAGTTCTTC. The complete variable domain, with remaining parts taken from reference TRBV28 and TRBJ2-1, reads DVKVTQSSRYLVKRTGEKVFLECVQDMDHENMFWYRQDPGLGLRLIYFSYDVKMKEKGDIPEGYSVSREKKERFSLILESASTNQTSMYLCASSLGINEQFFGPGTRLTVL.

The chain employs TRBV2 and TRBJ2-2; 8 bases match TRBD1. This CDR3 has 15 amino acids. Germline V lookup: CDR1 SNHLY, CDR2 FYNNEI. The junction had 5 bases not matched to a gene; V was cut back by 4 bases and J by 4 bases. The CDR3 bases are TGTGCCAGCAGTGCAAGGACAGGGAGCACCGGGGAGCTGTTTTTT. Encoded protein: CASSARTGSTGELFF.

V and J are TRBV19 and TRBJ1-2; TRBD1 might be the D (6 bases). The CDR3 length is 15 residues. The ends were cut back, 5 bases at V and 4 bases at J, with 17 bases in the middle. Looked up from germline, CDR1 is LNHDA and CDR2 is SQIVND (reference sequence). The chain's CDR3 is CASSPQGGKGYGYTF. CDR3 nucleotides: TGTGCCAGTAGTCCACAAGGGGGAAAGGGCTATGGCTACACCTTC.

The rearrangement uses TRBV15 and TRBJ1-2, with a tentative D call TRBD1 (5 bases). This CDR3 spans 16 amino acids. Deletions cut 7 bases from V and 4 bases from J, with 22 bases between. Germline CDR1 reads LNHNV; CDR2 reads YYDKDF (reference sequence). The chain's CDR3 is CATNKERAGGSYGYTF. CDR3 DNA: TGTGCCACCAACAAAGAGCGGGCTGGGGGGTCCTATGGCTACACCTTC.

In its sample, this clone was seen a few times. The same CDR3 arises from other DNA sequences in this sample as well. For the CDR3, the DNA is TGTGCCAGCAGGGGCACCGGGGAGCTGTTTTTT. It translates to CASRGTGELFF. V is TRBV2 and J is TRBJ2-2; D unclear. V lost 6 bases to trimming and J lost 4 bases, with 3 bases between them. The CDR3 is 11 residues long. Germline CDR1 is SNHLY and CDR2 is FYNNEI.

V and J are TRBV15 and TRBJ2-1, with D possibly TRBD1 on 6 matching bases. CDR1 LNHNV and CDR2 YYDKDF come from the germline V gene (reference sequence). CDR3 length: 15 amino acids. The V end was cut by 5 bases, the J end by 6 bases, with 17 bases between. The CDR3 sequence is CATSPTGWGRNEQFF. The CDR3 DNA is TGTGCCACCAGCCCAACAGGGTGGGGACGCAATGAGCAGTTCTTC.

V is TRBV2 and J is TRBJ1-1, with no clear D. Looked up from germline, CDR1 is SNHLY and CDR2 is FYNNEI. V was pared by 7 bases and J by 4 bases, with 10 bases between. CDR3 length: 12 amino acids. The CDR3 DNA is TGTGCCAGCATGAGGCGCGGCACTGAAGCTTTCTTT. This gives the protein CASMRRGTEAFF.

Worth noting for this clone: Compared with germline, one end of the junction differs, possibly owing to a read error. The CDR3, as DNA: TGTGCCAGCTCACCAGGAGAGGGCCGTTACCGATTC. It translates to CASSPGEGRYRF. The chain recombines TRBV18 with TRBJ2-4, with a tentative D call TRBD2 (5 bases). The CDR3 has 12 residues. Germline V gene lookup returns CDR1 KGHSH and CDR2 LQKENI.

V is TRBV27 and J is TRBJ2-2, with D perhaps matching TRBD1 (6 bases). The germline gives CDR1 MNHEY, CDR2 SMNVEV (reference sequence). The CDR3 totals 17 residues. The V end was cut by 2 bases, the J end by 0 bases, with 13 bases between. CDR3 DNA sequence: TGTGCCAGCAGTTTACCCGGACAGCACGCGAACACCGGGGAGCTGTTTTTT. It is translated as CASSLPGQHANTGELFF.

The rearrangement uses TRBV18 and TRBJ2-1; no definite D call. V dropped 3 bases and J dropped 6 bases, with 6 bases sitting between them. The CDR3 covers 12 residues. CDR1 and CDR2 (germline): KGHSH, LQKENI. This CDR3 reads CASSPSRNEQFF. As DNA, the CDR3 is TGTGCCAGCTCACCCAGTCGCAATGAGCAGTTCTTC.

This clone was observed a handful of times. This rearrangement joins TRBV29-1 to TRBJ2-2, with D unclear. CDR3 length: 14 residues. Trimming left V 6 bases short and J 0 bases short, with 11 bases between. The germline V gene has CDR1 SQVTM and CDR2 ANQGSEA. The CDR3 DNA reads as TGCAGCGTACAGCATACTTCGAACACCGGGGAGCTGTTTTTT. Residues: CSVQHTSNTGELFF.

The chain employs TRBV14 and TRBJ2-3, with D uncertain. Germline values: CDR1 SGHDN, CDR2 FVKESK. Trimming removed 1 base at V and 3 bases at J, with 2 bases between. This CDR3 comprises 12 residues. The CDR3 loop reads CASSQVTDTQYF. The CDR3 region has the DNA TGTGCCAGCAGCCAAGTAACAGATACGCAGTATTTT.

This clone has more than one count but fewer than ten. This chain uses TRBV20-1 with TRBJ1-3; D not certain. The CDR3 has 11 amino acids. Germline V lookup: CDR1 DFQATT, CDR2 SNEGSKA (reference sequence). The ends were cut back, 3 bases at V and 9 bases at J, with 9 bases in the middle. The DNA of the CDR3 is TGCAGTGCTAGGACCGGCAGCACCATATATTTT. Protein product: CSARTGSTIYF.

The chain links TRBV11-1 to TRBJ2-1; 12 bases are shared with TRBD2. The CDR3 totals 16 residues. Germline V lookup: CDR1 SGHAT, CDR2 FQDESV (reference sequence). Trimming cost V 5 bases and J 4 bases; bases outside gene matches: 6. This CDR3 reads CASSTSGTSGYNEQFF. Written as DNA, the CDR3 is TGTGCCAGCAGCACCTCCGGGACTAGCGGGTACAATGAGCAGTTCTTC.

In its sample, this clone was seen once. The V gene is TRBV15, the J gene TRBJ2-7, with 8 bases lining up with TRBD1. The germline V gene encodes CDR1 LNHNV and CDR2 YYDKDF (reference sequence). The CDR3 spans 15 residues. V trimming: 0 bases; J trimming: 5 bases; junction bases outside the gene matches: 6. CDR3 protein: CATSRDGQGSHEQYF. Here the CDR3 DNA reads TGTGCCACCAGCAGAGATGGACAGGGATCCCACGAGCAGTACTTC.

This clone has more than one count but fewer than ten. The chain has TRBV7-9 and TRBJ1-1, with TRBD1 as a possible D gene (6 bases). This CDR3 spans 15 amino acids. Per germline, CDR1 SEHNR and CDR2 FQNEAQ (reference sequence). Between the trimmed V and J ends, which lost 1 base and 1 base, there was a span of 10 bases. The CDR3 sequence is CASSLGGPSNTEAFF. CDR3 nucleotides: TGTGCCAGCAGCTTAGGGGGGCCCTCGAACACTGAAGCTTTCTTT.

This chain joins TRBV6-1 and TRBJ1-4; weak D call: TRBD1 (6 bases). Germline lookup yields CDR1 MNHNS and CDR2 SASEGT. Trimming pared 3 bases from V and 0 bases from J, leaving 14 bases between. The CDR3 sequence is 17 residues long. The CDR3 is CASSDVGQLATNEKLFF. In DNA, the CDR3 is TGTGCCAGCAGTGACGTAGGACAGCTAGCAACTAATGAAAAACTGTTTTTT.

In this sample, this clone turned up many times. The chain links TRBV7-3 to TRBJ2-1; D may be TRBD2 (5 bases). The germline V and J ends were trimmed by 2 bases and 4 bases, with 12 bases remaining between them. Germline V lookup: CDR1 SGHTA, CDR2 FQGTGA. The CDR3 loop spans 15 amino acids. The CDR3 sequence is CASSLQGLQYNEQFF. CDR3 coding DNA: TGTGCCAGCAGCTTACAAGGACTGCAATACAATGAGCAGTTCTTC.

The rearrangement uses TRBV10-1 and TRBJ2-1; TRBD1 agrees at 7 bases. From germline, CDR1 is WNHNN and CDR2 SYGVQD (reference sequence). This CDR3 has 16 amino acids. The V and J ends lost 7 bases and 15 bases, in that order; junction bases with no gene match: 24. This CDR3 reads CASTFLDRLGGTQWFF. The CDR3 nucleotides read TGCGCCAGCACATTTCTGGACAGGTTAGGAGGAACTCAGTGGTTCTTC.